The 21 T cell receptor beta chains in this list originate from one sample, sequenced in a study of blood T cells in healthy people across ages. Next came a second PCR, run for about 7 to 12 cycles, which used a sample-barcoded 5' primer along with a J-beta primer mix. One entry per CDR3 protein, called by TCRdb with MiXCR from the 5' RACE reads. Here the sample spans approximately 1.5 million distinct CDR3 sequences, approximately 32% being singletons. The sequencing sample was made of blood. The receptors were gathered from a woman in her 30s in good health.

Ten or more counts support this clonotype. The CDR3 protein is CASSYLGQPDYEQYF. In nucleotides, the CDR3 is TGTGCCAGCAGTTACCTTGGACAACCCGACTACGAGCAGTACTTC. The rearrangement joins TRBV6-6 to TRBJ2-7, with D possibly TRBD1 on 5 matching bases. The V gene lost 2 bases and the J gene lost 3 bases, with 14 bases spanning the gap. CDR3 length equals 15 residues. Germline CDR1 and CDR2: MNHNY and SVGAGI (reference sequence).

This clonotype has just a few counts. This chain joins TRBV7-8 and TRBJ2-3, with D perhaps assigned TRBD1 or TRBD2 (6 bases each). The CDR3 runs 15 residues. The germline V gene has CDR1 SGHVS and CDR2 FQNEAQ. The germline V and J ends were trimmed by 2 bases and 0 bases, with 9 bases remaining between them. CDR3 in DNA: TGTGCCAGCAGCTTAATAGGGGGGAGCACAGATACGCAGTATTTT. Protein product: CASSLIGGSTDTQYF.

This clonotype was detected ten times or more. The rearrangement links TRBV4-1 to TRBJ1-2, with TRBD1 as a possible D gene (5 bases). V was clipped by 0 bases and J by 1 base, with 9 bases between them. Looked up from germline, CDR1 is MGHRA and CDR2 is YSYEKL. This CDR3 region has 15 residues. Here the CDR3 reads CASSQDDSYNYGYTF. The CDR3 nucleotides read TGCGCCAGCAGCCAAGATGACAGTTATAACTATGGCTACACCTTC.

This clonotype was counted ten times or more. The chain combines TRBV7-2 with TRBJ2-5, with TRBD2 matching 12 bases. CDR1 is SGHTA and CDR2 is FQGNSA in the germline V gene. Trimming at V came to 3 bases and at J to 5 bases, leaving 1 base not matched to a gene. The CDR3 runs to 14 residues. CDR3 sequence (DNA): TGTGCCAGCAGCTTCGGACTAGCGGGGGAGACCCAGTACTTC. This gives the protein CASSFGLAGETQYF.

This clonotype has ten or more counts. In DNA form, the CDR3 reads TGCAGTGCTAGGGAATTCCGGATGCGAGGGGTACGAGATGAGCAGTTCTTC. Translating gives CSAREFRMRGVRDEQFF. The chain is built from TRBV20-1 and TRBJ2-1, with D tentatively TRBD1 or TRBD2 (5 bases each). The length of the CDR3 is 17 residues. Trimming took off 3 bases at V and 8 bases at J, with 26 bases between the two ends. Germline V gene lookup returns CDR1 DFQATT and CDR2 SNEGSKA (reference sequence).

This clonotype showed up just a few times. The chain recombines TRBV6-5 with TRBJ2-7; perhaps D is TRBD1 or TRBD2 (5 bases each). Trimming removed 2 bases at V and 2 bases at J, with 19 bases between. Germline loops: CDR1 MNHEY, CDR2 SVGAGI. There are 17 residues in the CDR3. CDR3 region: CASSYAPPGPITYEQYF. The CDR3 nucleotides read TGTGCCAGCAGTTACGCACCCCCGGGACCGATCACCTACGAGCAGTACTTC.

This clonotype was seen more than once but under ten times. This sequence joins TRBV28 and TRBJ2-5; 12 bases align to TRBD2. Germline lookup yields CDR1 MDHEN and CDR2 SYDVKM. Trimming cost V 6 bases and J 7 bases; bases outside gene matches: 15. This CDR3 spans 17 amino acids. CDR3 region: CASSSRETSGSGLTQYF. For the CDR3, the DNA is TGTGCCAGCAGCTCACGCGAGACTAGCGGGAGTGGATTGACCCAGTACTTC.

Worth noting for this clonotype: At one end, the junction sequence differs from germline, possibly due to a read error. J is TRBJ2-1 and V is TRBV15; D gene ambiguous. CDR3 length: 12 amino acids. Germline V gene lookup returns CDR1 LNHNV and CDR2 YYDKDF (reference sequence). CDR3 sequence (DNA): TGTGTCACCAGCAGACGAGAAGGCGAGCAGTTCTTC. Its translation: CVTSRREGEQFF.

The chain carries TRBV3-1 and TRBJ1-4; D is undetermined. Germline loops: CDR1 LGHDT, CDR2 YNNKEL (reference sequence). CDR3 size: 14 residues. Trimming removed 6 bases from V and 0 bases from J, with 8 bases in between. The CDR3 region is CASRDTATNEKLFF. CDR3 coding DNA: TGTGCCAGCAGAGACACCGCAACTAATGAAAAACTGTTTTTT.

For this clonotype: This clone may be a read error of a much larger clone one base away. V is TRBV9 and J is TRBJ2-5; no reliable D call. Looked up from germline, CDR1 is SGDLS and CDR2 is YYNGEE. CDR3 length: 16 residues. Trimming removed 0 bases at V and 3 bases at J, with 15 bases between. This CDR3 reads CASSVGPPPAEETQYF. Here the CDR3 DNA reads TGTGCCAGCAGCGTAGGTCCCCCACCCGCTGAAGAGACCCAGTACTTC.

The chain uses TRBV5-1 and TRBJ2-7; no definite D call. The CDR3 runs to 14 residues. From germline, CDR1 is SGHRS and CDR2 YFSETQ. V was clipped by 0 bases and J by 3 bases, with 10 bases between them. CDR3 in DNA: TGCGCCAGCAGCTTGGGTGCGGAAATCTACGAGCAGTACTTC. Protein product: CASSLGAEIYEQYF.

The gene calls are TRBV4-1 and TRBJ2-2, with D possibly TRBD1 on 6 matching bases. The V gene lost 3 bases and the J gene lost 3 bases, with 14 bases spanning the gap. This CDR3 is built from 16 residues. Germline loops: CDR1 MGHRA, CDR2 YSYEKL. The CDR3 coding sequence is TGCGCCAGCAGCCATCCCTTGGGACACGACACCGGGGAGCTGTTTTTT. This gives the protein CASSHPLGHDTGELFF.

This clonotype was recorded many times. The rearrangement links TRBV12-3 or TRBV12-4 to TRBJ1-1; a weak D match, TRBD1 (5 bases). This CDR3 is 14 amino acids long. V was clipped by 5 bases and J by 8 bases, with 18 bases between them. The CDR3 DNA follows: TGTGCCAGCAGTCTGAACAGGTCCCCGTTGGAAGCTTTCTTT. Translating it yields CASSLNRSPLEAFF.

The rearrangement uses TRBV5-1 and TRBJ2-7; TRBD2 is a possible D gene (6 bases). Germline V gives CDR1 SGHRS, CDR2 YFSETQ. Trimming cost V 1 base and J 1 base, with 15 bases left between them. The CDR3 totals 16 residues. The CDR3 coding sequence is TGCGCCAGCAGCTTGTTATCCGGGAGCTCATCCTACGAGCAGTACTTC. Translated, it gives CASSLLSGSSSYEQYF. Complete variable domain (other parts from reference TRBV5-1 and TRBJ2-7): KAGVTQTPRYLIKTRGQQVTLSCSPISGHRSVSWYQQTPGQGLQFLFEYFSETQRNKGNFPGRFSGRQFSNSRSEMNVSTLELGDSALYLCASSLLSGSSSYEQYFGPGTRLTVT.

This clonotype showed up just a few times. V gene TRBV4-1 combines with J gene TRBJ2-7; no clear D. V was shortened by 0 bases and J by 5 bases, with 17 bases between the two germline ends. Germline CDR1 and CDR2: MGHRA and YSYEKL. The CDR3 runs to 16 residues. CDR3 residues: CASSQEVAGVMNEQYF. CDR3 DNA: TGCGCCAGCAGCCAAGAGGTGGCAGGCGTGATGAACGAGCAGTACTTC.

This clonotype came up a few times. This chain joins TRBV6-4 and TRBJ2-1; D may match TRBD1 or TRBD2 (5 bases each). The CDR3 has 17 residues. The germline V gene encodes CDR1 MRHNA and CDR2 SNTAGT. V was clipped by 0 bases and J by 0 bases, with 12 bases between them. CDR3: CASSDSGGVSSYNEQFF. As DNA, the CDR3 is TGTGCCAGCAGTGACTCTGGGGGAGTTAGCTCCTACAATGAGCAGTTCTTC.

A few counts support this clonotype. V gene TRBV7-9 combines with J gene TRBJ2-6; D not certain. V was cut by 4 bases and J by 0 bases, with 10 bases left in between. CDR3 length equals 16 residues. Germline values: CDR1 SEHNR, CDR2 FQNEAQ (reference sequence). CDR3 region: CASSSLMSSGANVLTF. The CDR3 bases are TGTGCCAGCAGCTCACTTATGAGCTCTGGGGCCAACGTCCTGACTTTC.

This sequence joins TRBV7-9 and TRBJ2-1; the match to TRBD2 covers 8 bases. The CDR3 length is 15 residues. Germline V gene data show CDR1 as SEHNR and CDR2 as FQNEAQ (reference sequence). Unmatched junction bases numbered 10, after V lost 6 bases and J lost 6 bases. In nucleotides, the CDR3 is TGTGCCAGCAGTCAACCGGGACTAGTATTCAATGAGCAGTTCTTC. Translating gives CASSQPGLVFNEQFF.

This clonotype was detected a few times. DNA of the CDR3: TGCGCCAGCAGCTCAGGGGCGTCGGGTACTGAAGCTTTCTTT. Protein: CASSSGASGTEAFF. The gene calls are TRBV5-1 and TRBJ1-1; D possibly corresponds to TRBD1 (6 bases). The CDR3 spans 14 residues. Germline CDR1 is SGHRS and CDR2 is YFSETQ. V dropped 3 bases and J dropped 5 bases, with 14 bases sitting between them.

The chain has TRBV20-1 and TRBJ2-3, with 14 positions matching TRBD2. The CDR3 covers 17 residues. Losses at the gene ends were 5 bases for V and 1 base for J; bases not matched to a gene: 8. Looked up from germline, CDR1 is DFQATT and CDR2 is SNEGSKA (reference sequence). The CDR3 is CSAGGTSGGRGTDTQYF. The CDR3, as DNA: TGCAGTGCTGGAGGGACTAGCGGGGGACGCGGCACAGATACGCAGTATTTT.

The chain recombines TRBV9 with TRBJ2-7; a weak D match, TRBD1 (6 bases). Per the germline V gene, CDR1 is SGDLS and CDR2 is YYNGEE. This CDR3 is built from 14 residues. V lost 0 bases, J lost 2 bases, and 9 bases lay in between. The CDR3 reads CASSVGWGPYEQYF. CDR3 DNA: TGTGCCAGCAGCGTAGGCTGGGGGCCCTACGAGCAGTACTTC.